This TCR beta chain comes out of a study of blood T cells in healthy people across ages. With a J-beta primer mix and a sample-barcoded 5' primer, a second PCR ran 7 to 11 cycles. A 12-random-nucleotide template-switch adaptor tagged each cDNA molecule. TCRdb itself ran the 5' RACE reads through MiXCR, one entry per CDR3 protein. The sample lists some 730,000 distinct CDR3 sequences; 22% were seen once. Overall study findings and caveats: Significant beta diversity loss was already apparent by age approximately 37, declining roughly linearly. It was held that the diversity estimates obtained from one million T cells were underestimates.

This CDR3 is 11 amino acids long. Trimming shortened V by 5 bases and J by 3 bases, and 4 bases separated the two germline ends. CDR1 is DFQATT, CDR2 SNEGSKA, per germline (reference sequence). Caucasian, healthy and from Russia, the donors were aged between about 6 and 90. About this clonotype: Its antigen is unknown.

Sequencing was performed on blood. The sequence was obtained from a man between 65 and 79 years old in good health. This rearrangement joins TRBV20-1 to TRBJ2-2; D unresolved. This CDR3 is CSAVDTGELFF. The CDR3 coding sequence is TGCAGTGCTGTGGACACCGGGGAGCTGTTTTTT.